The rows below give T cell receptor beta chains drawn from one sample of a study of shared clonotypes between healthy human individuals. Clones were sequenced by immunoSEQ multiplex PCR, and TCRdb holds only the in-frame ones, with some missing. The sample holds 800,000 to 1,200,000 clones, 75% to 80% seen once. Specimen: memory CD4+ T cells from PBMCs. The receptors stem from a man between 18 and 35 years old in good health. Some clones in this sample may be carry-over from other donors' samples. Each CDR3 is given with its conserved first and last residue. A D gene is named only where the DNA matches it firmly. The size field is filled for only some rows; it gives once, few, many or a size class.

D gene: TRBD1
clone size: .
V gene: TRBV28
J gene: TRBJ2-7
CDR3 protein: CASSSHTGGSYEQYF

D gene: TRBD1
clone size: .
V gene: TRBV29-1
J gene: TRBJ1-1
CDR3 protein: CSGDRGGSEAFF

D gene: TRBD1
clone size: .
V gene: TRBV5-1
J gene: TRBJ1-1
CDR3 protein: CASSLAPGGYTEAFF

D gene: TRBD1
clone size: .
V gene: TRBV5-5
J gene: TRBJ2-7
CDR3 protein: CASSLVRDRAYEQYF

D gene: .
clone size: .
V gene: TRBV18
J gene: TRBJ2-1
CDR3 protein: CASSPPQGLAYNEQFF

D gene: .
clone size: .
V gene: TRBV20-1
J gene: TRBJ1-1
CDR3 protein: CSARDEEAFF

D gene: .
clone size: .
V gene: TRBV29-1
J gene: TRBJ2-5
CDR3 protein: CSVGQVQGSQYF

D gene: .
clone size: .
V gene: TRBV27
J gene: TRBJ2-7
CDR3 protein: CASPIPPGESYEQYF

D gene: .
clone size: .
V gene: TRBV29-1
J gene: TRBJ1-4
CDR3 protein: CSVRRGAGVFF

D gene: .
clone size: many
V gene: TRBV6-5
J gene: TRBJ1-3
CDR3 protein: CASSTRGDGNTIYF

D gene: TRBD2
clone size: many
V gene: TRBV19
J gene: TRBJ2-7
CDR3 protein: CASSSGLAGGEQYF

D gene: .
clone size: .
V gene: TRBV30
J gene: TRBJ2-5
CDR3 protein: CAWNWRVQETQYF

D gene: .
clone size: .
V gene: TRBV27
J gene: TRBJ2-3
CDR3 protein: CASRLWATDTQYF

D gene: TRBD2
clone size: .
V gene: TRBV4-1
J gene: TRBJ2-7
CDR3 protein: CASSPKGLFGEQYF

D gene: TRBD1
clone size: .
V gene: TRBV2
J gene: TRBJ2-7
CDR3 protein: CASTQSGTAAYEQYF

D gene: .
clone size: few
V gene: TRBV19
J gene: TRBJ2-7
CDR3 protein: CASSSSWRGSYEQYF

D gene: .
clone size: .
V gene: TRBV28
J gene: TRBJ1-4
CDR3 protein: CATTAVGEKLFF

D gene: .
clone size: few
V gene: TRBV27
J gene: TRBJ1-3
CDR3 protein: CASRVTLGGNTIYF

D gene: TRBD1
clone size: .
V gene: TRBV7-9
J gene: TRBJ1-2
CDR3 protein: CASSLGGQGSTGGYTF

D gene: .
clone size: .
V gene: TRBV9
J gene: TRBJ1-6
CDR3 protein: CASSVEGRRYSPLHF

D gene: .
clone size: .
V gene: TRBV4-1
J gene: TRBJ2-2
CDR3 protein: CASSQDFWSRELFF

D gene: .
clone size: .
V gene: TRBV25-1
J gene: TRBJ2-7
CDR3 protein: CASSVLGKYEQYF

D gene: TRBD1
clone size: .
V gene: TRBV6-6
J gene: TRBJ1-1
CDR3 protein: CASSYPPGQGVGAFF